Listed below are T cell receptor beta chains from one sample, sequenced in a study of blood T cell repertoires in COVID-19. TCRdb's table, derived via immunoSEQ multiplex PCR, lists solely in-frame clones and lacks some. The repertoire consists of about 72,000 clones, with about nine tenths occurring once and the leading ten covering approximately 11%. The sequenced sample was peripheral blood. These receptors all stem from a man in his 70s with active or convalescent COVID-19. Each CDR3 is given with its conserved first and last residue. D genes are given only for firm matches. Some rows have no size entry. The others give once, few or many, or a class for an expanded clone.

D: -
J: TRBJ1-1
V: TRBV28
size: -
DNA: TGTGCCGGCAGTCTTCTCAGGGACACTGAAGCTTTCTTT
CDR3: CAGSLLRDTEAFF

D: -
J: TRBJ1-5
V: TRBV27
size: -
DNA: TGTGCCAGCAAACAGGGAAGCAATCAGCCCCAGCATTTT
CDR3: CASKQGSNQPQHF

D: TRBD2
J: TRBJ2-1
V: TRBV5-4
size: -
DNA: TGTGCCAGCAGCTTGGCGTCTAGCGGGAGAAACGGCAATGAGCAGTTCTTC
CDR3: CASSLASSGRNGNEQFF

D: -
J: TRBJ2-3
V: TRBV3-1/TRBV3-2
size: -
DNA: TGTGCCAGCAGCCAGTACACGCGCAGGCCTACCACAGATACGCAGTATTTT
CDR3: CASSQYTRRPTTDTQYF

D: -
J: TRBJ1-2
V: TRBV3-1/TRBV3-2
size: -
DNA: TGTGCCAGCAGGGGAGTGATTGGGAATGGCTACACCTTC
CDR3: CASRGVIGNGYTF

D: TRBD2
J: TRBJ2-3
V: TRBV6-5
size: -
DNA: TGTGCCAGCAGTTCCCCGGGACTACCTGGGGGGGGTACGCAGTATTTT
CDR3: CASSSPGLPGGGTQYF

D: TRBD2
J: TRBJ2-1
V: TRBV19
size: -
DNA: TGTGCCAGTAGTAGCCGGAAGAGCGGGACCTACAATGAGCAGTTCTTC
CDR3: CASSSRKSGTYNEQFF

D: TRBD1
J: TRBJ1-2
V: TRBV6-2/TRBV6-3
size: -
DNA: TGTGCCAGCAGTCACGGGGACAGGGATTATGGCTACACCTTC
CDR3: CASSHGDRDYGYTF

D: TRBD1
J: TRBJ2-2
V: TRBV5-4
size: -
DNA: TGTGCCAGCAGCTCCACAGGGGGTTCGCACACCGGGGAGCTGTTTTTT
CDR3: CASSSTGGSHTGELFF

D: TRBD2
J: TRBJ2-1
V: TRBV5-6
size: -
DNA: TGTGCCAGCAGCTTGCTAGCGGGAGGGGACAATGAGCAGTTCTTC
CDR3: CASSLLAGGDNEQFF

D: -
J: TRBJ2-1
V: TRBV5-5
size: many
DNA: TGTGCCAGCAGCTTGGGAGGTAGCTCCTACAATGAGCAGTTCTTC
CDR3: CASSLGGSSYNEQFF

D: -
J: TRBJ2-1
V: TRBV28
size: -
DNA: TGTGGCGGGACGCCCCTGAATGAGCAGTTCTTC
CDR3: CGGTPLNEQFF